The source of this TCR beta chain is a study of T cell repertoires in cytomegalovirus infection. In the study overall: The public TCR beta signatures pointed to both CMV infection and matching HLA type. Whole-study results and caveats: Ex vivo, HLA-C-restricted CMV-specific TCR beta clonotypes prevailed over the rest of the response. Of the TCR beta families, the public ones yielded a cumulative frequency that identified carriers of CMV plus the relevant HLA.

Worth noting for this clonotype: Its antigen is not identified.

Germline assignment: CDR1 MNHEY and CDR2 SVGAGI. The CDR3 contains 14 residues. V dropped 6 bases and J dropped 9 bases, with 18 bases sitting between them. TCRdb processed the reads anew with MiXCR; each CDR3 protein has one entry. The sample has some 6,100 distinct CDR3 sequences; around 52% are singletons. V and J are TRBV6-5 and TRBJ1-5; D is possibly TRBD1 (6 bases). The receptor was isolated from a human donor in good health (CMV status not recorded). Some clones in this sample may be carry-over from other donors' samples. The sample consisted of PBMCs, sequenced either directly or after in vitro stimulation (not recorded which). CDR3: CASRIGQKTPPQHF. For the CDR3, the DNA is TGTGCCAGCAGAATTGGACAGAAGACTCCGCCCCAGCATTTT.